The 27 T cell receptor beta chains reported below all come from one sample, sequenced in a study of blood T cells in healthy people across ages. The authors ran a second PCR of 7 to 11 cycles using a sample-barcoded 5' primer and a J-beta primer mix. TCRdb redid the calling of the 5' RACE reads with MiXCR, one entry per CDR3 protein. The data contain roughly 1,700,000 distinct CDR3 sequences, roughly 27% of them seen just once; the ten biggest clones take up 7.7%. Sequencing was done on a sample of blood. The receptors here all came from a woman in her twenties or thirties in good health.

This clonotype was detected only a few times. This chain connects TRBV12-3 or TRBV12-4 to TRBJ2-2; perhaps D is TRBD1 or TRBD2 (5 bases each). The CDR3 spans 11 residues. V lost 11 bases and J 6 bases, leaving 10 bases between the germline ends. CDR3 DNA sequence: TGTGCCGGTGGGGGTGCCGGGGAGCTGTTTTTT. Its translation is CAGGGAGELFF.

Ten or more counts support this clonotype. The J gene is TRBJ2-5, the V gene TRBV7-2; TRBD2 is a possible D gene (6 bases). This CDR3 has 14 amino acids. V lost 5 bases to trimming and J lost 3 bases, with 13 bases between them. CDR1 SGHTA and CDR2 FQGNSA come from the germline V gene. CDR3 sequence: CASSPWTGEETQYF. CDR3 nucleotides: TGTGCCAGCAGCCCGTGGACGGGGGAAGAGACCCAGTACTTC.

This clonotype showed up many times. The gene calls are TRBV5-1 and TRBJ2-7; 8 bases align to TRBD1. Germline V lookup: CDR1 SGHRS, CDR2 YFSETQ. V shed 4 bases and J 2 bases; nucleotides not matched to a gene: 8. The length of the CDR3 is 15 residues. This CDR3 is CASSPGQGITYEQYF. The DNA of the CDR3 is TGCGCCAGCAGCCCAGGACAGGGAATTACCTACGAGCAGTACTTC. The variable domain in full, completed from reference TRBV5-1 and TRBJ2-7, reads KAGVTQTPRYLIKTRGQQVTLSCSPISGHRSVSWYQQTPGQGLQFLFEYFSETQRNKGNFPGRFSGRQFSNSRSEMNVSTLELGDSALYLCASSPGQGITYEQYFGPGTRLTVT.

This clonotype showed up just once. This CDR3 is missing its conserved last phenylalanine or tryptophan, likely due to a read error. The rearrangement uses TRBV9 and TRBJ2-5, with 12 bases identical to TRBD2. Germline V gives CDR1 SGDLS, CDR2 YYNGEE. This CDR3 region has 16 residues. V dropped 4 bases and J dropped 5; count of bases not matched to a gene: 9. CDR3 nucleotides: TGTGCCAGCAGCCCTCATGCTAGCGGGGGGGCGGAGACCCAGTACGTC. Amino acid sequence: CASSPHASGGAETQYV.

This clonotype was seen more than once but under ten times. The chain combines TRBV20-1 with TRBJ2-1; no reliable D call. Trimming cost V 0 bases and J 10 bases, with 10 bases left between them. The CDR3 sequence is 12 residues long. CDR1 and CDR2 from the germline V gene are DFQATT and SNEGSKA (reference sequence). The CDR3 reads CSARDLGREQFF. CDR3 bases: TGCAGTGCTAGAGATTTAGGACGGGAGCAGTTCTTC.

This clonotype came up a few times. The chain recombines TRBV18 with TRBJ2-7; D is possibly TRBD2 (6 bases). Germline values: CDR1 KGHSH, CDR2 LQKENI. The CDR3 totals 15 residues. V gave up 2 bases and J gave up 2 bases, with 13 bases separating them. The CDR3 DNA sequence: TGTGCCAGCTCACCAGGACTATCGGGAGCCTACGAGCAGTACTTC. Encoded protein: CASSPGLSGAYEQYF.

The CDR3 DNA sequence: TGTGCCAGCAGGTCTACAGGGGGCGGGCAGTTCTTC. Its translation: CASRSTGGGQFF. The gene calls are TRBV3-1 and TRBJ2-1; 9 bases agree with TRBD1. CDR1 is LGHDT and CDR2 is YNNKEL in the germline V gene (reference sequence). There are 12 residues in the CDR3. V lost 6 bases to trimming and J lost 12 bases; unmatched junction nucleotides: 6.

This clonotype has a count of ten or more. The genes are TRBV5-1 and TRBJ2-7; D is perhaps TRBD1 (5 bases). The CDR3 is made up of 13 amino acids. Germline CDR1 SGHRS, CDR2 YFSETQ. V was pared by 4 bases and J by 7 bases, with 15 bases between. CDR3: CASSRGSQGEQYF. The CDR3 DNA reads as TGCGCCAGCAGCCGAGGCAGCCAGGGAGAGCAGTACTTC.

In this sample, this clonotype turned up a few times. This sequence joins TRBV6-1 and TRBJ2-7; D call uncertain. The CDR3 consists of 16 residues. V dropped 5 bases and J dropped 2 bases, with 19 bases sitting between them. Germline assignment: CDR1 MNHNS and CDR2 SASEGT. The CDR3 sequence is CASSTPPWTPAYEQYF. The CDR3 coding sequence is TGTGCCAGCAGTACGCCTCCTTGGACCCCCGCCTACGAGCAGTACTTC.

The table lists this clonotype with a few counts. V usage is TRBV12-3 or TRBV12-4 and J usage is TRBJ1-4; weak D call: TRBD1 (6 bases). The CDR3 runs 15 residues. V was trimmed by 5 bases and J by 3 bases, leaving 13 bases between them. The CDR3 sequence is CASSEGTTSNEKLFF. The CDR3 region has the DNA TGTGCCAGCAGTGAAGGGACAACATCTAATGAAAAACTGTTTTTT.

This chain links TRBV12-5 with TRBJ1-2, with 7 bases matching TRBD1. Germline CDR1 reads LGHNT; CDR2 reads FRNRAP. J was trimmed by 4 bases and V by 6 bases; bases with no gene match: 8. The CDR3 has 14 amino acids. The CDR3 loop reads CASGGDRITYGYTF. Here the CDR3 DNA reads TGTGCTAGTGGGGGGGACAGAATCACCTATGGCTACACCTTC.

The V gene is TRBV12-3 or TRBV12-4, the J gene TRBJ2-3, with D possibly matching TRBD2 (6 bases). The CDR3 has 11 amino acids. Trimming pared 6 bases from V and 9 bases from J, leaving 10 bases between. The CDR3 region is CASREAGTQYF. The DNA for the CDR3 is TGTGCCAGCAGGGAGGCGGGGACGCAGTATTTT.

This clonotype has a handful of counts. V is TRBV7-2 and J is TRBJ1-2; TRBD1 matches at 8 bases. Per germline, CDR1 SGHTA and CDR2 FQGNSA. Trimming removed 3 bases from V and 2 bases from J; junction bases left unmatched: 5. The CDR3 consists of 15 residues. For the CDR3, the DNA is TGTGCCAGCAGCTTGAGGACAGGGACGAACTATGGCTACACCTTC. Translated, it gives CASSLRTGTNYGYTF.

Concerning this clonotype: At one boundary the junction diverges from the germline segment, which might be a read error. J is TRBJ2-5 and V is TRBV15; 8 positions match TRBD1. Germline V gene lookup returns CDR1 LNHNV and CDR2 YYDKDF (reference sequence). The CDR3 covers 13 residues. The CDR3 coding sequence is TGTACCACCAGCCGAACAGGGGGAGAGACCCAGTACTTC. It codes for CTTSRTGGETQYF.

The sample holds many counts of this clonotype. The chain combines TRBV9 with TRBJ2-4; 7 nucleotides agree with TRBD1. Trimming at V came to 4 bases and at J to 1 base, leaving 5 bases not matched to a gene. The CDR3 spans 15 residues. Looked up from germline, CDR1 is SGDLS and CDR2 is YYNGEE. The CDR3 DNA is TGTGCCAGCAGCTCCCCAGGGGGTGCCAAAAACATTCAGTACTTC. Protein: CASSSPGGAKNIQYF.

The V and J genes are TRBV20-1 and TRBJ2-7; D gene uncertain. Germline V lookup: CDR1 DFQATT, CDR2 SNEGSKA (reference sequence). CDR3 length: 14 amino acids. The V gene lost 6 bases and the J gene lost 3 bases, with 18 bases spanning the gap. For the CDR3, the DNA is TGCAGTGCCCGACCACTAAAGACGGTCTACGAGCAGTACTTC. This codes for CSARPLKTVYEQYF.

This clonotype was seen ten or more times. The gene calls are TRBV15 and TRBJ2-3; D is possibly TRBD1 or TRBD2 (7 bases each). V lost 3 bases, J lost 4 bases, and 14 bases lay in between. CDR1 and CDR2 (germline): LNHNV, YYDKDF (reference sequence). This CDR3 is built from 15 residues. This chain's CDR3 is CATSRTGRDADTQYF. CDR3 DNA sequence: TGTGCCACCAGCAGGACAGGGAGGGATGCAGATACGCAGTATTTT.

The V call is TRBV6-5, the J call TRBJ2-7; D remains unclear. Trimming took off 2 bases at V and 0 bases at J, with 11 bases between the two ends. CDR3 size: 15 residues. CDR1 and CDR2 from the germline V gene are MNHEY and SVGAGI. CDR3 coding DNA: TGTGCCAGCAGTTACGGGTCTCCTAGCTCCTACGAGCAGTACTTC. Translating it yields CASSYGSPSSYEQYF.

This chain links TRBV7-8 with TRBJ2-7; 12 bases are shared with TRBD2. Germline loops: CDR1 SGHVS, CDR2 FQNEAQ. This CDR3 spans 16 amino acids. V lost 3 bases to trimming and J lost 3 bases; unmatched junction nucleotides: 6. CDR3 residues: CASSFSSGRALYEQYF. The CDR3 DNA sequence: TGTGCCAGCAGCTTCTCTAGCGGGAGGGCCCTCTACGAGCAGTACTTC.

The V and J genes are TRBV3-1 and TRBJ2-1; D is unresolved. Trimming pared 0 bases from V and 9 bases from J, leaving 3 bases between. The CDR3 consists of 11 residues. Germline V gene lookup returns CDR1 LGHDT and CDR2 YNNKEL (reference sequence). CDR3 DNA: TGTGCCAGCAGCCAAGAGGGTGAGCAGTTCTTC. This gives the protein CASSQEGEQFF.

The V and J genes are TRBV14 and TRBJ2-1, with TRBD2 identical over 14 bases. This CDR3 has 17 residues. Germline V gene sequence: CDR1 SGHDN, CDR2 FVKESK. V lost 0 bases, J lost 7 bases, and 5 bases stayed unmatched. CDR3 amino acids: CASSQDWGTSGRNEQFF. The CDR3 nucleotides are TGTGCCAGCAGCCAAGATTGGGGGACTAGCGGGAGAAATGAGCAGTTCTTC.

A note on this clonotype: A read error may be the cause here, since a much bigger clone is one base away. V is TRBV15 and J is TRBJ2-5; no firm D call. The DNA matches TRBJ2-7 better at its end, which makes the J call doubtful. Germline CDR1 is LNHNV and CDR2 is YYDKDF (reference sequence). This CDR3 has 14 residues. CDR3 sequence reads: CATSRDLVLCEQYF. The CDR3 nucleotides are TGTGCCACCAGCAGAGATCTGGTACTCTGCGAGCAGTACTTC.

The V gene is TRBV4-1, the J gene TRBJ1-1, with D perhaps TRBD1 (6 bases). Per germline, CDR1 MGHRA and CDR2 YSYEKL. Trimming shortened V by 1 base and J by 10 bases, and 16 bases separated the two germline ends. CDR3 length: 14 amino acids. CDR3: CASSQGRVGGRAFF. DNA for the CDR3: TGCGCCAGCAGCCAAGGTCGTGTTGGGGGGCGAGCTTTCTTT.

This clonotype has just a few counts. This chain uses TRBV12-3 or TRBV12-4 with TRBJ1-2; tentatively, D is TRBD1 (6 bases). There are 13 residues in the CDR3. V was shortened by 6 bases and J by 3 bases, with 11 bases between the two germline ends. The CDR3 here is CASSITGHYGYTF. CDR3 nucleotide sequence: TGTGCCAGCAGCATAACAGGGCACTATGGCTACACCTTC.

J is TRBJ2-7 and V is TRBV20-1; TRBD1 is a possible D gene (5 bases). This CDR3 region has 13 residues. Germline CDR1 DFQATT, CDR2 SNEGSKA (reference sequence). The V end lost 3 bases, the J end lost 1 base, and 10 bases lay between the germline ends. The CDR3 spells CSASQGLSYEQYF. CDR3 nucleotide sequence: TGCAGTGCTAGCCAGGGTTTGTCCTACGAGCAGTACTTC.

This chain connects TRBV5-1 to TRBJ2-4, with TRBD1 as a possible D gene (5 bases). The assigned J gene may be wrong: the sequence end matches TRBJ2-7 better. CDR1 and CDR2 from the germline V gene are SGHRS and YFSETQ. The CDR3 contains 13 residues. CDR3 DNA sequence: TGCGCCAGCAGCGGTCAGGGTGTGGGCGAGCAGTACTTC. Translating it yields CASSGQGVGEQYF.

V usage is TRBV21-1 and J usage is TRBJ2-7; the DNA was not compared with TRBD2, the D call given in the table. TRBV21-1 is a recognized pseudogene. The CDR3 has 18 amino acids. CDR3 in amino acids: CASSNGTSGHLRSYEQYF. The CDR3 bases are TGTGCCAGCAGCAACGGGACTAGCGGACACCTCCGCTCCTACGAGCAGTACTTC.